Sequencing of this TCR beta chain was carried out in a study of shared clonotypes between healthy human individuals. At the level of the study: Used for every donor were three CD4 naive, three CD4 memory, two CD8 naive and one CD8 memory plate. Findings of the study overall: Non-shared clonotypes had lower generation probabilities than those shared by all four donors. The authors sampled blood alone, and tissue repertoires likely differ.

It was CD45RO-negative cells, positively selected for CCR7, that made up naive CD8 cells, with terminally differentiated effector memory CD45RA+ cells excluded. A note on this clone: Its antigen is unidentified.

The V and J ends lost 5 bases and 4 bases, in that order; junction bases with no gene match: 10. Germline CDR1 SSHAT, CDR2 FNYEAQ (reference sequence). The CDR3 spans 17 residues. Repertoires were generated with immunoSEQ multiplex PCR, while TCRdb's copy carries only in-frame clones and drops some. This table holds approximately 650,000 clones, 95% to 96% found once. The chain recombines TRBV7-7 with TRBJ2-5; 13 positions agree with TRBD2. This receptor was obtained from a woman aged 25 to 45 in good health. Input material: naive CD8+ T cells sorted from blood. The CDR3 region has the DNA TGTGCCAGCAGCCTCGGACTAGCGGGAGAGGAGGGAGAGACCCAGTACTTC. Its protein product is CASSLGLAGEEGETQYF.